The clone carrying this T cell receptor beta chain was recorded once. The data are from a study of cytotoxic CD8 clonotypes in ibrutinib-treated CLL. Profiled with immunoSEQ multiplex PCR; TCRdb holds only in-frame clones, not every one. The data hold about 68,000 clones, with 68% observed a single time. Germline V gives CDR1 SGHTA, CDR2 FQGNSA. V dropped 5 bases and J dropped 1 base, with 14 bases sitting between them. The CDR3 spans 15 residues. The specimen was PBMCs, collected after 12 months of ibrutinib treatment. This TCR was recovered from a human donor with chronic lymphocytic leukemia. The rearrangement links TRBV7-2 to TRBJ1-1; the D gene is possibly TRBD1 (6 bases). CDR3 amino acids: CASSPRQEANTEAFF. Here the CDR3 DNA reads TGTGCCAGCAGCCCCCGACAGGAAGCGAACACTGAAGCTTTCTTT.